Presented here are 9 T cell receptor beta chains from one specimen sequenced in a study of blood T cell repertoires in COVID-19. This table comes from immunoSEQ multiplex PCR, and its TCRdb copy is limited to in-frame clones, with some not included. The data hold approximately 170,000 clones, with 89% observed a single time. Sequencing was performed on peripheral blood. All receptors derive from a man aged 18 to 29 who had recovered from COVID-19.

V gene TRBV7-9 combines with J gene TRBJ1-3, with no clear D. From germline, CDR1 is SEHNR and CDR2 FQNEAQ (reference sequence). This CDR3 contains 14 residues. V gave up 3 bases and J gave up 1 base, with 7 bases separating them. The CDR3 protein is CASSFAGSGNTIYF. CDR3 bases: TGTGCCAGCAGCTTTGCGGGGTCTGGAAACACCATATATTTT.

V is TRBV7-9 and J is TRBJ2-3, with 11 positions matching TRBD2. Germline lookup yields CDR1 SEHNR and CDR2 FQNEAQ (reference sequence). The J segment lost 4 bases and the V segment lost 4 bases, leaving 7 bases of the junction unmatched. CDR3 length equals 16 residues. CDR3 sequence reads: CASSYPTSGSPDTQYF. CDR3 DNA: TGTGCCAGCAGCTATCCCACTAGCGGGAGCCCAGATACGCAGTATTTT.

This clone appeared once. The V call is TRBV5-1, the J call TRBJ2-7; maybe TRBD1 (5 bases). This CDR3 spans 15 amino acids. CDR1 and CDR2 (germline): SGHRS, YFSETQ. V dropped 4 bases and J dropped 3 bases, with 17 bases sitting between them. CDR3 loop: CASSRQDRFSYEQYF. The CDR3 region has the DNA TGCGCCAGCAGCCGCCAAGACAGATTTAGCTACGAGCAGTACTTC.

The rearrangement joins TRBV4-1 to TRBJ1-1; 10 bases match TRBD1. Trimming at V came to 6 bases and at J to 6 bases, leaving 4 bases not matched to a gene. CDR1 MGHRA and CDR2 YSYEKL come from the germline V gene. The CDR3 is 13 amino acids. The CDR3: CASRRGTGAEAFF. Here the CDR3 DNA reads TGCGCCAGCAGGCGAGGGACAGGGGCTGAAGCTTTCTTT.

This chain links TRBV10-3 with TRBJ1-2; 7 nucleotides line up with TRBD1. V was clipped by 10 bases and J by 4 bases; unmatched bases: 6. CDR3 size: 12 residues. Per the germline V gene, CDR1 is ENHRY and CDR2 is SYGVKD. The CDR3 sequence is CATTGDSYGYTF. In DNA, the CDR3 is TGTGCCACCACAGGGGACAGCTATGGCTACACCTTC.

CDR3 sequence reads: CASSQGGRAGDTQYF. DNA of the CDR3: TGTGCCAGCAGCCAAGGCGGGAGGGCCGGAGATACGCAGTATTTT. This sequence joins TRBV7-2 and TRBJ2-3, with 9 bases aligning to TRBD2. Germline V gives CDR1 SGHTA, CDR2 FQGNSA. This CDR3 region has 15 residues. The V gene end was trimmed by 5 bases and the J gene end by 5 bases; junction bases not matched to a gene: 8. The full variable domain, completed using reference TRBV7-2 and TRBJ2-3, is GAGVSQSPSNKVTEKGKDVELRCDPISGHTALYWYRQSLGQGLEFLIYFQGNSAPDKSGLPSDRFSAERTGGSVSTLTIQRTQQEDSAVYLCASSQGGRAGDTQYFGPGTRLTVL.

In this sample, this clone turned up once. The chain combines TRBV5-6 with TRBJ2-3, with 12 bases lining up with TRBD1. Germline V gives CDR1 SGHDT, CDR2 YYEEEE. The ends lost 3 bases at V and 3 bases at J; junction bases unmatched: 2. The CDR3 is made up of 15 amino acids. CDR3 region: CASSWGQGATDTQYF. As DNA, the CDR3 is TGTGCCAGCAGCTGGGGACAGGGGGCTACAGATACGCAGTATTTT.

CDR3 sequence reads: CASSGLAGTYEQYF. DNA of the CDR3: TGTGCCAGCAGCGGACTAGCGGGAACCTACGAGCAGTACTTC. The V gene is TRBV13, the J gene TRBJ2-7; TRBD2 agrees at 12 bases. V lost 5 bases to trimming and J lost 2 bases; unmatched junction nucleotides: 1. Germline values: CDR1 PRHDT, CDR2 FYEKMQ (reference sequence). The CDR3 is 14 residues long.

The CDR3 nucleotides read TGTGCCAGCAGGACAGGGGAAGGGTCACCCCTCCACTTT. Protein product: CASRTGEGSPLHF. J is TRBJ1-6 and V is TRBV7-9; 8 bases are shared with TRBD1. V shed 6 bases and J 10 bases; nucleotides not matched to a gene: 5. Germline V gene data show CDR1 as SEHNR and CDR2 as FQNEAQ (reference sequence). The CDR3 spans 13 residues.